This T cell receptor beta chain was captured by sequencing in a study of T cells after posttransplantation cyclophosphamide. Study-level findings and limits: After PTCy, TRB diversity resembled that of CNI/methotrexate controls. Later blood repertoires were often dominated by clones from the donor CD8+ memory compartment. Blood and skin or GI T cell repertoires showed limited TRB overlap.

Regarding this clone: The antigen is not known.

Busulfan-fludarabine conditioning, marrow transplant, and cyclophosphamide on days +3 and +4 were administered. This CDR3 spans 15 amino acids. The junction had 3 bases not matched to a gene; V was cut back by 4 bases and J by 3 bases. The V gene's germline CDR1 is SGHNT and CDR2 YENEEA. Sequencing was performed with immunoSEQ multiplex PCR; in TCRdb, only in-frame clones are kept and a portion is missing. The data show 9,500 to 14,000 clones, about 93% seen once. Sequencing used PBMCs, obtained after allogeneic stem cell transplant with posttransplant cyclophosphamide. The clonotype comes from a female patient in her 30s who received an allogeneic stem cell transplant from an unrelated donor, was CMV-positive, and had no GVHD. Some T cells may trace back to the graft donor. The chain is built from TRBV11-3 and TRBJ2-3; TRBD1 agrees at 11 bases. In nucleotides, the CDR3 is TGTGCCAGCAGCTCCGGGACAGGGGGTACAGATACGCAGTATTTT. It yields the protein CASSSGTGGTDTQYF. The full variable domain, rest sourced from reference TRBV11-3 and TRBJ2-3, is EAGVVQSPRYKIIEKKQPVAFWCNPISGHNTLYWYLQNLGQGPELLIRYENEEAVDDSQLPKDRFSAERLKGVDSTLKIQPAELGDSAVYLCASSSGTGGTDTQYFGPGTRLTVL.